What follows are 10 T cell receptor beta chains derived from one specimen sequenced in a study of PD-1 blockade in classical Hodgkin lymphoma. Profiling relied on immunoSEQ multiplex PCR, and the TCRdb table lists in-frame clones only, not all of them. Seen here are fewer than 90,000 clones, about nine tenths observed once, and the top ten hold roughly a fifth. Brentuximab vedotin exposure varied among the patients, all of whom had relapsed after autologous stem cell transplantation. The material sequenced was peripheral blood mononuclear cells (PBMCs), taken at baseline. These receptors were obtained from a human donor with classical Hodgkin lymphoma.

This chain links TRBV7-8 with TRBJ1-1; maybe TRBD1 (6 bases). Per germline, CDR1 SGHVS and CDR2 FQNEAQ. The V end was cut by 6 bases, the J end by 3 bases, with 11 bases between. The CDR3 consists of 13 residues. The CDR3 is CASSYRGDTEAFF. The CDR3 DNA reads TGTGCCAGCAGTTATAGGGGGGACACTGAAGCTTTCTTT.

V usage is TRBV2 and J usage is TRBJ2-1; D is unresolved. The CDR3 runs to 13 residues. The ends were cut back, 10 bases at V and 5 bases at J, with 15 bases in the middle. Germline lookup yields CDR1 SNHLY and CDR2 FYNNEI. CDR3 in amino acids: CATPNGQNNEQFF. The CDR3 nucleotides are TGTGCCACCCCGAACGGGCAGAACAATGAGCAGTTCTTC.

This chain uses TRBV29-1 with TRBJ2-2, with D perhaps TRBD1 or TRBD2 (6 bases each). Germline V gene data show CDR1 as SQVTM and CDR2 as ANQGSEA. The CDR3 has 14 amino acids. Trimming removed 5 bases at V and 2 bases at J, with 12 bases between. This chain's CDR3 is CSVLGGPNTGELFF. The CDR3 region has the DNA TGCAGCGTTCTTGGGGGGCCCAACACCGGGGAGCTGTTTTTT.

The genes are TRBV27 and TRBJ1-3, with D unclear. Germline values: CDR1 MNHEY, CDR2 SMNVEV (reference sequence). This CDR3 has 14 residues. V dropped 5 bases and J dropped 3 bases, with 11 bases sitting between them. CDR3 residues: CASSRGLNGNTIYF. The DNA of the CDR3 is TGTGCCAGCAGTCGCGGACTCAATGGAAACACCATATATTTT.

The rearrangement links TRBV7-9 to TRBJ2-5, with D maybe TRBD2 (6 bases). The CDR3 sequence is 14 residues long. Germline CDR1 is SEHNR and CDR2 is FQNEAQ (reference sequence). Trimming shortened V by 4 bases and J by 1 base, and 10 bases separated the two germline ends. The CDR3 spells CASSSKTSQETQYF. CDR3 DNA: TGTGCCAGCAGCTCTAAGACTAGCCAAGAGACCCAGTACTTC.

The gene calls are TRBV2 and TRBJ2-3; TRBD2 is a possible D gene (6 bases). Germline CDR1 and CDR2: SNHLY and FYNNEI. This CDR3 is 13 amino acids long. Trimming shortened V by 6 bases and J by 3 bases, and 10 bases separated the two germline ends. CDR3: CASRGDLTDTQYF. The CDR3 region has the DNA TGTGCCAGCAGGGGGGACTTAACAGATACGCAGTATTTT. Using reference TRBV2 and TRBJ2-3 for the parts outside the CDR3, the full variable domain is EPEVTQTPSHQVTQMGQEVILRCVPISNHLYFYWYRQILGQKVEFLVSFYNNEISEKSEIFDDQFSVERPDGSNFTLKIRSTKLEDSAMYFCASRGDLTDTQYFGPGTRLTVL.

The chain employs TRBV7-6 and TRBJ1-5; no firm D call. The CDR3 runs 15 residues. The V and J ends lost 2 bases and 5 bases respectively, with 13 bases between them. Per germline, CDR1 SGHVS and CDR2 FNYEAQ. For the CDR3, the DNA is TGTGCCAGCAGCTTATTTTCTGGGCGGGATCAGCCCCAGCATTTT. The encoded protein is CASSLFSGRDQPQHF.

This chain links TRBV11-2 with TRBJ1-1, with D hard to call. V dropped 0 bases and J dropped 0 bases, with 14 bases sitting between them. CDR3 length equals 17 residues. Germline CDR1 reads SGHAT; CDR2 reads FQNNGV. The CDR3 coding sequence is TGTGCCAGCAGCTTAGATTTCGGTGGGCGGATGAACACTGAAGCTTTCTTT. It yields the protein CASSLDFGGRMNTEAFF. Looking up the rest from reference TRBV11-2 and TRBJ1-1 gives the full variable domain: EAGVAQSPRYKIIEKRQSVAFWCNPISGHATLYWYQQILGQGPKLLIQFQNNGVVDDSQLPKDRFSAERLKGVDSTLKIQPAKLEDSAVYLCASSLDFGGRMNTEAFFGQGTRLTVV.

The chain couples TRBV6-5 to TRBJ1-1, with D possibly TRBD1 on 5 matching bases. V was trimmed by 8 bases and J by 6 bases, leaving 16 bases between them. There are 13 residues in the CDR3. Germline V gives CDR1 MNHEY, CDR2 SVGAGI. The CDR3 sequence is CASGGDGVAEAFF. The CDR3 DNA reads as TGTGCCAGCGGAGGGGACGGGGTTGCTGAAGCTTTCTTT.

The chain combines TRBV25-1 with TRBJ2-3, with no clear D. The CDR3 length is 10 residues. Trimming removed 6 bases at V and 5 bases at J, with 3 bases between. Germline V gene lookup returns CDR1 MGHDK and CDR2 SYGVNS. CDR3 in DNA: TGTGCCAGCAGCTTAGATACGCAGTATTTT. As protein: CASSLDTQYF.